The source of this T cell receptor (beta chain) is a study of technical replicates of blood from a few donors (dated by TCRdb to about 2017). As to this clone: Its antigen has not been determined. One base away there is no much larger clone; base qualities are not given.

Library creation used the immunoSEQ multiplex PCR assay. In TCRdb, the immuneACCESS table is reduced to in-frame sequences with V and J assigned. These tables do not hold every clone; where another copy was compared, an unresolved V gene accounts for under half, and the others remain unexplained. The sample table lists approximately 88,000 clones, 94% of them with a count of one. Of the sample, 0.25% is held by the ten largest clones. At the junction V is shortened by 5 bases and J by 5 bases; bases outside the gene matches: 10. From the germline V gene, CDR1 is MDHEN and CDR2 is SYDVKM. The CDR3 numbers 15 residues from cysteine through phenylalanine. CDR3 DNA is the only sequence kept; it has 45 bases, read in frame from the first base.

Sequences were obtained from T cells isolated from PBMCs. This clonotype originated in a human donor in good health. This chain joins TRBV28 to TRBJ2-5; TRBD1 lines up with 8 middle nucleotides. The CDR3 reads CASSPGGAIHETQYF. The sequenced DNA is TGTGCCAGCAGTCCAGGGGGCGCGATTCACGAGACCCAGTACTTC.